Each of the 27 T cell receptor beta chains below was sequenced from the same sample in a study of cytotoxic CD8 clonotypes in ibrutinib-treated CLL. Data came from immunoSEQ multiplex PCR; TCRdb stores just in-frame clones and leaves some out. Here the sample spans 110,000 to 150,000 clones, about 91% being singletons. The material sequenced was PBMCs, taken after 12 months of ibrutinib treatment. These receptors were taken from a human donor with chronic lymphocytic leukemia.

The rearrangement links TRBV6-5 to TRBJ2-7, with 12 bases fitting TRBD2. V lost 6 bases and J lost 7; bases outside the gene matches: 7. Looked up from germline, CDR1 is MNHEY and CDR2 is SVGAGI. The CDR3 totals 14 residues. The CDR3 DNA is TGTGCCAGCAGCCGACTAGCGGGGGCTTTAGAGCAGTACTTC. Amino acids: CASSRLAGALEQYF.

V is TRBV29-1 and J is TRBJ1-5; D gene ambiguous. Trimming removed 5 bases at V and 4 bases at J, with 9 bases between. CDR3 length equals 12 residues. CDR1 and CDR2 (germline): SQVTM, ANQGSEA. The CDR3 nucleotides read TGCAGCGTTAGCGGGAGGAATCAGCCCCAGCATTTT. It translates to CSVSGRNQPQHF.

V is TRBV10-1 and J is TRBJ2-3; D is ambiguous. The CDR3 consists of 10 residues. Germline CDR1 is WNHNN and CDR2 is SYGVQD (reference sequence). Trimming shortened V by 8 bases and J by 7 bases, and 7 bases separated the two germline ends. The CDR3 sequence: CASRGYTQYF. The CDR3 nucleotides read TGCGCCAGCCGTGGTTATACGCAGTATTTT.

CDR3 region: CASSLEGRPNTEAFF. In DNA, the CDR3 is TGTGCCAGCAGTTTAGAGGGACGGCCGAACACTGAAGCTTTCTTT. The chain is built from TRBV27 and TRBJ1-1, with D possibly being TRBD1 (5 bases). The CDR3 is made up of 15 amino acids. Germline V gives CDR1 MNHEY, CDR2 SMNVEV (reference sequence). V gave up 2 bases and J gave up 1 base, with 11 bases separating them.

The chain combines TRBV9 with TRBJ2-5; a possible D gene is TRBD2 (6 bases). The V end was cut by 4 bases, the J end by 5 bases, with 15 bases between. The CDR3 has 14 residues. Germline V lookup: CDR1 SGDLS, CDR2 YYNGEE. CDR3 coding DNA: TGTGCCAGCAGCCCTACTAGCATTTATGAGACCCAGTACTTC. Translating it yields CASSPTSIYETQYF.

The rearrangement joins TRBV7-9 to TRBJ2-7; TRBD2 agrees at 8 bases. Germline CDR1 is SEHNR and CDR2 is FQNEAQ (reference sequence). Trimming cost V 1 base and J 3 bases; bases outside gene matches: 5. The CDR3 contains 15 residues. The CDR3 DNA is TGTGCCAGCAGCTTAGTTGCGGGAGGCAACTACGAGCAGTACTTC. The encoded protein is CASSLVAGGNYEQYF.

The genes are TRBV6-5 and TRBJ2-1; 8 nucleotides line up with TRBD1. The CDR3 has 15 residues. Germline CDR1 MNHEY, CDR2 SVGAGI. J was trimmed by 7 bases and V by 5 bases; bases with no gene match: 10. The CDR3 sequence: CASSRYRGSGNEQFF. Here the CDR3 DNA reads TGTGCCAGCAGTCGCTACAGGGGGAGTGGAAATGAGCAGTTCTTC.

The gene calls are TRBV19 and TRBJ2-7; possibly TRBD1 or TRBD2 for D (5 bases each). Trimming stripped 5 bases from V and 0 bases from J, with 11 bases between. The germline gives CDR1 LNHDA, CDR2 SQIVND (reference sequence). This CDR3 is built from 14 residues. The CDR3: CASSRAGSSYEQYF. The CDR3 DNA follows: TGTGCCAGTAGTCGGGCAGGGAGCTCCTACGAGCAGTACTTC.

The V gene is TRBV5-4, the J gene TRBJ1-1; D ambiguous. The V gene's germline CDR1 is SGHNT and CDR2 YYREEE (reference sequence). Trimming pared 2 bases from V and 3 bases from J, leaving 8 bases between. CDR3 length: 13 residues. CDR3 loop: CASSFGRDTEAFF. Written as DNA, the CDR3 is TGTGCCAGCAGCTTTGGACGGGACACTGAAGCTTTCTTT.

The chain couples TRBV29-1 to TRBJ2-3; D gene ambiguous. CDR1 is SQVTM and CDR2 is ANQGSEA in the germline V gene. The CDR3 contains 13 residues. Trimming removed 6 bases from V and 6 bases from J, with 16 bases in between. The CDR3 region has the DNA TGCAGCGTCCTCGATGGGCCTCGGGATACGCAGTATTTT. As protein: CSVLDGPRDTQYF.

V usage is TRBV7-3 and J usage is TRBJ2-1, with D perhaps matching TRBD2 (6 bases). The CDR3 contains 17 residues. Germline assignment: CDR1 SGHTA and CDR2 FQGTGA. The V gene lost 1 base and the J gene lost 5 bases, with 18 bases spanning the gap. This chain's CDR3 is CASSLMGASEGNNEQFF. CDR3 nucleotides: TGTGCCAGCAGCTTAATGGGAGCCTCGGAGGGAAACAATGAGCAGTTCTTC.

This chain connects TRBV2 to TRBJ2-3; 12 bases fit TRBD2. This CDR3 region has 15 residues. Germline-derived CDR1 and CDR2 are SNHLY and FYNNEI. V lost 2 bases to trimming and J lost 5 bases; unmatched junction nucleotides: 2. DNA of the CDR3: TGTGCCAGCAGTGAACTAGCGGGAGGGGAAGATACGCAGTATTTT. Translation gives CASSELAGGEDTQYF.

This chain uses TRBV15 with TRBJ2-7, with 7 bases identical to TRBD2. Germline loops: CDR1 LNHNV, CDR2 YYDKDF (reference sequence). The CDR3 is 16 residues long. V was pared by 0 bases and J by 3 bases, with 8 bases of the junction left unmatched. CDR3 DNA sequence: TGTGCCACCAGCAGAGATGTGGCTAGCGGCTTCTACGAGCAGTACTTC. Its protein product is CATSRDVASGFYEQYF.

Points on this clone: Other DNA sequences in the sample encode the same CDR3. This sequence joins TRBV6-5 and TRBJ2-7; D is perhaps TRBD2 (6 bases). Germline V gene lookup returns CDR1 MNHEY and CDR2 SVGAGI. This CDR3 contains 14 residues. Between the trimmed V and J ends, which lost 0 bases and 3 bases, there was a span of 9 bases. CDR3 DNA: TGTGCCAGCAGTTACTCTGGGGGGAGCTACGAGCAGTACTTC. This sequence encodes CASSYSGGSYEQYF.

The rearrangement uses TRBV28 and TRBJ1-2; D is ambiguous. This CDR3 comprises 13 residues. The V gene's germline CDR1 is MDHEN and CDR2 SYDVKM. With 6 bases removed from V and 3 bases from J, the gap between germline ends came to 11 bases. CDR3 DNA sequence: TGTGCCAGCAGCCCGAAGGTGGACTATGGCTACACCTTC. The encoded protein is CASSPKVDYGYTF.

The chain combines TRBV4-2 with TRBJ2-5; D remains unclear. Germline V gene sequence: CDR1 LGHNA, CDR2 YNFKEQ. The CDR3 contains 13 residues. Trimming shortened V by 1 base and J by 2 bases, and 5 bases separated the two germline ends. The chain's CDR3 is CASSQGYQETQYF. CDR3 DNA sequence: TGTGCCAGCAGCCAAGGGTATCAAGAGACCCAGTACTTC.

The rearrangement links TRBV19 to TRBJ1-2, with 9 positions matching TRBD1. Per the germline V gene, CDR1 is LNHDA and CDR2 is SQIVND (reference sequence). The CDR3 consists of 13 residues. With 7 bases clipped from V and 7 bases from J, the junction kept 7 bases outside the gene matches. As DNA, the CDR3 is TGTGCCAGTACCGGGACAGGGAGGGGTGGCTACACCTTC. Its protein product is CASTGTGRGGYTF.

The gene calls are TRBV20-1 and TRBJ2-2; D call uncertain. Germline V gene sequence: CDR1 DFQATT, CDR2 SNEGSKA (reference sequence). V was shortened by 5 bases and J by 2 bases, with 3 bases between the two germline ends. CDR3 length: 11 residues. For the CDR3, the DNA is TGCAGTGCTGTAAACACCGGGGAGCTGTTTTTT. It yields the protein CSAVNTGELFF.

The chain carries TRBV19 and TRBJ1-5, with a tentative D call TRBD1 (5 bases). The CDR3 has 18 residues. Germline V gives CDR1 LNHDA, CDR2 SQIVND (reference sequence). Trimming removed 6 bases at V and 4 bases at J, with 25 bases between. DNA of the CDR3: TGTGCCAGTAGAAATCCCGGGACCGGACACTTCAAAAATCAGCCCCAGCATTTT. As protein: CASRNPGTGHFKNQPQHF.

The V gene is TRBV9, the J gene TRBJ2-1; D possibly uses TRBD1 or TRBD2 (5 bases each). The germline CDR1 and CDR2 sequences are SGDLS and YYNGEE. Between the trimmed V and J ends, which lost 4 bases and 4 bases, there was a span of 12 bases. The CDR3 has 14 amino acids. The CDR3 nucleotides read TGTGCCAGCAGCCAATCGGGGCCATACAATGAGCAGTTCTTC. Protein sequence: CASSQSGPYNEQFF.

The chain couples TRBV28 to TRBJ1-1; a possible D gene is TRBD1 (5 bases). Germline CDR1 is MDHEN and CDR2 is SYDVKM. This CDR3 has 15 residues. V shed 4 bases and J shed 4 bases, with 16 bases lying between them. The CDR3 bases are TGTGCCAGCAGTTACAGGCTCCTATTGCGCACTGAAGCTTTCTTT. Translating it yields CASSYRLLLRTEAFF.

This chain connects TRBV7-2 to TRBJ2-5, with D unresolved. Trimming took off 5 bases at V and 4 bases at J, with 11 bases between the two ends. CDR3 size: 13 residues. Germline lookup yields CDR1 SGHTA and CDR2 FQGNSA. The CDR3 DNA is TGTGCCAGCAGCCCCCGGGCTCGAGAGACCCAGTACTTC. Amino acids: CASSPRARETQYF.

The V and J genes are TRBV6-1 and TRBJ1-4; a weak D match, TRBD1 (6 bases). The CDR3 extends over 15 amino acids. Between the trimmed V and J ends, which lost 8 bases and 8 bases, there was a span of 21 bases. Germline CDR1 MNHNS, CDR2 SASEGT. The CDR3 DNA follows: TGTGCCAGCTGTTGGGGGGCAAGGCTCGAAGAAAAACTGTTTTTT. This encodes CASCWGARLEEKLFF.

The chain joins TRBV5-1 to TRBJ1-5, with a tentative D call TRBD1 (6 bases). This CDR3 comprises 17 residues. The V gene lost 2 bases and the J gene lost 6 bases, with 21 bases spanning the gap. Germline assignment: CDR1 SGHRS and CDR2 YFSETQ. The DNA for the CDR3 is TGCGCCAGCAGCTTAAATCCGGGGGCCGAGACGAGTCAGCCCCAGCATTTT. Translated: CASSLNPGAETSQPQHF.

The rearrangement joins TRBV19 to TRBJ2-3, with TRBD2 as a possible D gene (7 bases). The CDR3 is 16 amino acids. The ends were cut back, 5 bases at V and 3 bases at J, with 18 bases in the middle. Germline-derived CDR1 and CDR2 are LNHDA and SQIVND (reference sequence). The CDR3 reads CASSHPGGAVTDTQYF. The DNA for the CDR3 is TGTGCCAGTAGTCACCCTGGGGGGGCTGTAACAGATACGCAGTATTTT.

The chain employs TRBV19 and TRBJ2-5; 7 bases agree with TRBD2. V was clipped by 3 bases and J by 1 base; unmatched bases: 5. Germline V gene lookup returns CDR1 LNHDA and CDR2 SQIVND (reference sequence). There are 15 residues in the CDR3. CDR3 sequence: CASSISGRAQETQYF. CDR3 in DNA: TGTGCCAGTAGTATCAGTGGGAGGGCCCAAGAGACCCAGTACTTC. Complete variable domain (other parts from reference TRBV19 and TRBJ2-5): DGGITQSPKYLFRKEGQNVTLSCEQNLNHDAMYWYRQDPGQGLRLIYYSQIVNDFQKGDIAEGYSVSREKKESFPLTVTSAQKNPTAFYLCASSISGRAQETQYFGPGTRLLVL.

The rearrangement uses TRBV28 and TRBJ2-1; TRBD2 aligns across 10 bases. After removal of 3 bases from V and 8 bases from J, the junction contained 4 bases not matched to a gene. Germline V gives CDR1 MDHEN, CDR2 SYDVKM. The CDR3 is made up of 14 amino acids. The CDR3 loop reads CASSFPSGSDEQFF. The CDR3 nucleotides read TGTGCCAGCAGTTTCCCTAGCGGGAGCGATGAGCAGTTCTTC.